One and the same sample provided the 4 T cell receptor beta chains below, sequenced in a study of blood T cell repertoires in COVID-19. Some clones are missing from TCRdb's copy, which holds only in-frame ones; the method was immunoSEQ multiplex PCR. This table has about 190,000 clones, about 85% appearing once. Input material: peripheral blood. The receptors here all came from a man older than 75 with COVID-19, enrolled during active disease.

This chain uses TRBV6-5 with TRBJ2-3; 12 positions match TRBD2. CDR3 size: 14 residues. V lost 4 bases, J lost 7 bases, and 3 bases stayed unmatched. The germline V gene encodes CDR1 MNHEY and CDR2 SVGAGI. The CDR3 DNA reads as TGTGCCAGCAGTTCGACTAGCGGGGGAAATACGCAGTATTTT. Protein: CASSSTSGGNTQYF.

This chain connects TRBV5-1 to TRBJ1-5; D perhaps matches TRBD1 (6 bases). The CDR3 has 13 amino acids. The germline V gene encodes CDR1 SGHRS and CDR2 YFSETQ. Trimming removed 5 bases from V and 3 bases from J, with 9 bases in between. The CDR3 loop reads CASRDSDNQPQHF. The CDR3 nucleotides are TGCGCCAGCAGGGACAGTGACAATCAGCCCCAGCATTTT.

This chain uses TRBV10-3 with TRBJ1-6; a weak D match, TRBD1 (6 bases). V was pared by 0 bases and J by 5 bases, with 11 bases between. Looked up from germline, CDR1 is ENHRY and CDR2 is SYGVKD. This CDR3 has 16 residues. DNA of the CDR3: TGTGCCATCAGTGAGTCTTCAGGGGCGAATAATTCACCCCTCCACTTT. This codes for CAISESSGANNSPLHF.

The DNA of the CDR3 is TGTGCCAGCTCACGACTCGGGAGGGGCGATGAGCAGTTCTTC. This encodes CASSRLGRGDEQFF. V is TRBV18 and J is TRBJ2-1, with 8 bases lining up with TRBD2. Losses at the gene ends were 4 bases for V and 8 bases for J; bases not matched to a gene: 7. Germline CDR1 is KGHSH and CDR2 is LQKENI. The CDR3 consists of 14 residues. The whole variable domain, remainder taken from reference TRBV18 and TRBJ2-1, is NAGVMQNPRHLVRRRGQEARLRCSPMKGHSHVYWYRQLPEEGLKFMVYLQKENIIDESGMPKERFSAEFPKEGPSILRIQQVVRGDSAAYFCASSRLGRGDEQFFGPGTRLTVL.